This T cell receptor beta chain was observed in a study of Ad26.COV2.S vaccination and SARS-CoV-2 variants. Study details: Enrollment placed the donor in the COV1001 Ad26.COV2.S trial arm.

Repertoires were generated with immunoSEQ multiplex PCR, while TCRdb's copy carries only in-frame clones and drops some. The data show around 420,000 clones, with approximately 90% seen just once and about 3.6% held by the top ten. Stated treatment: some 19 received Ad26.COV2.S at low or high dose, single or two shots; five or six received placebo; per-sample allocation not given. The investigators took samples on day 63 after the first vaccine or placebo injection. In Boston, an adult donor aged 18-55 years took part. V dropped 4 bases and J dropped 1; count of bases not matched to a gene: 11. Germline V gene lookup returns CDR1 KGHSH and CDR2 LQKENI. This CDR3 region has 18 residues.

The TCR comes from a person between 18 and 60 years old who received the Ad26.COV2.S COVID-19 vaccine or a placebo. Sequences were derived from peripheral blood, sampled in a trial of Ad26.COV2.S vaccine versus placebo. The chain employs TRBV18 and TRBJ2-3; the match to TRBD2 covers 10 bases. The CDR3 DNA is TGTGCCAGCTCACTCGTAGCGGGGGGACTTCAGGGCACAGATACGCAGTATTTT. Its protein product is CASSLVAGGLQGTDTQYF.